The 25 T cell receptor beta chains below were found in one sample sequenced in a study of T cell responses to AZD1222 COVID-19 vaccine. Sequencing used immunoSEQ multiplex PCR; TCRdb keeps in-frame clones, though not all of them. The table includes fewer than 130,000 clones, roughly 90% detected once. Source: peripheral blood, taken on day 0 of AZD1222 vaccination. Receptors originate from an adult in good health.

V and J are TRBV7-9 and TRBJ1-3; 7 bases align to TRBD1. The length of the CDR3 is 15 residues. Germline V gives CDR1 SEHNR, CDR2 FQNEAQ (reference sequence). V was clipped by 4 bases and J by 0 bases; unmatched bases: 3. The CDR3 here is CASSSGQISGNTIYF. In DNA, the CDR3 is TGTGCCAGCAGCTCGGGACAGATCTCTGGAAACACCATATATTTT.

For the CDR3, the DNA is TGTGCCAGCTCACCACGAAAAACTGAGGTCTCTGGAAACACCATATATTTT. Its protein product is CASSPRKTEVSGNTIYF. The J gene is TRBJ1-3, the V gene TRBV18; D gene unclear. The V gene's germline CDR1 is KGHSH and CDR2 LQKENI. V lost 1 base to trimming and J lost 0 bases, with 13 bases between them. The CDR3 totals 17 residues.

The chain couples TRBV5-1 to TRBJ2-7; 10 positions agree with TRBD2. CDR1 is SGHRS and CDR2 is YFSETQ in the germline V gene. V trimming: 0 bases; J trimming: 5 bases; junction bases outside the gene matches: 8. This CDR3 is built from 16 residues. CDR3 amino acids: CASSLGLAGARDEQYF. The CDR3 DNA is TGCGCCAGCAGCTTGGGGCTAGCGGGAGCAAGGGACGAGCAGTACTTC.

In DNA form, the CDR3 reads TGTGCCAGCATCTGGCAGATTAACACCGGGGAGCTGTTTTTT. It codes for CASIWQINTGELFF. The genes are TRBV2 and TRBJ2-2; D is unclear. The CDR3 spans 14 residues. The V gene lost 7 bases and the J gene lost 2 bases, with 11 bases spanning the gap. The V gene's germline CDR1 is SNHLY and CDR2 FYNNEI.

The gene calls are TRBV28 and TRBJ1-4; maybe TRBD1 (5 bases). This CDR3 contains 14 residues. Trimming left V 3 bases short and J 5 bases short, with 10 bases between. Germline V CDR1 and CDR2: MDHEN, SYDVKM. The DNA for the CDR3 is TGTGCCAGCAGTTTCTGGGACGGAAATGAAAAACTGTTTTTT. Its translation: CASSFWDGNEKLFF. Full variable domain (remainder filled in from reference TRBV28 and TRBJ1-4): DVKVTQSSRYLVKRTGEKVFLECVQDMDHENMFWYRQDPGLGLRLIYFSYDVKMKEKGDIPEGYSVSREKKERFSLILESASTNQTSMYLCASSFWDGNEKLFFGSGTQLSVL.

The chain has TRBV7-8 and TRBJ1-2; D gene uncertain. CDR3 length: 14 amino acids. The germline gives CDR1 SGHVS, CDR2 FQNEAQ. Trimming left V 1 base short and J 6 bases short, with 12 bases between. Written as DNA, the CDR3 is TGTGCCAGCAGCTTAGTCGGGTTGCAGGATGGCTACACCTTC. Translating it yields CASSLVGLQDGYTF.

This clone was recorded once. The V call is TRBV7-2, the J call TRBJ2-1, with no clear D. From germline, CDR1 is SGHTA and CDR2 FQGNSA. V gave up 5 bases and J gave up 5 bases, with 22 bases separating them. The CDR3 runs 17 residues. The CDR3 here is CASSTFSRVGGDNEQFF. CDR3 in DNA: TGTGCCAGCAGCACGTTTTCCCGTGTCGGTGGGGACAATGAGCAGTTCTTC.

The V gene is TRBV27, the J gene TRBJ1-4; TRBD1 aligns across 8 bases. With 6 bases clipped from V and 10 bases from J, the junction kept 10 bases outside the gene matches. Germline CDR1 reads MNHEY; CDR2 reads SMNVEV (reference sequence). There are 14 residues in the CDR3. The DNA of the CDR3 is TGTGCCAGCAGGGCGGCAGGGGGCGATCGAAAACTGTTTTTT. Its translation: CASRAAGGDRKLFF.

V is TRBV28 and J is TRBJ2-1; 12 bases agree with TRBD2. Trimming removed 7 bases from V and 7 bases from J; junction bases left unmatched: 11. The V gene's germline CDR1 is MDHEN and CDR2 SYDVKM. CDR3 size: 16 residues. The CDR3 spells CASTFPGTSGSNEQFF. Here the CDR3 DNA reads TGTGCCAGCACCTTCCCTGGGACTAGCGGGTCTAATGAGCAGTTCTTC.

In this sample, this clone turned up a few times. The chain combines TRBV30 with TRBJ2-3, with 9 bases that match TRBD2. After removal of 4 bases from V and 5 bases from J, the junction contained 4 bases not matched to a gene. The CDR3 runs 13 residues. Germline V gives CDR1 GTSNPN, CDR2 SVGIG (reference sequence). CDR3 residues: CAWTGGREDTQYF. The CDR3, as DNA: TGTGCCTGGACCGGCGGGAGGGAAGATACGCAGTATTTT. Full variable domain (missing parts from reference TRBV30 and TRBJ2-3): SQTIHQWPATLVQPVGSPLSLECTVEGTSNPNLYWYRQAAGRGLQLLFYSVGIGQISSEVPQNLSASRPQDRQFILSSKKLLLSDSGFYLCAWTGGREDTQYFGPGTRLTVL.

The CDR3 DNA reads TGTGCCAGCAGCCAATTGGGACTAGCGGGCCACGAGCAGTACTTC. It is translated as CASSQLGLAGHEQYF. The chain has TRBV14 and TRBJ2-7; 12 bases match TRBD2. CDR3 length: 15 amino acids. V trimming: 2 bases; J trimming: 5 bases; junction bases outside the gene matches: 4. Per germline, CDR1 SGHDN and CDR2 FVKESK.

The CDR3, as DNA: TGTGCCAGCAGCCCGCTGGGGGGCCGGCAGCCCCAGCATTTT. It codes for CASSPLGGRQPQHF. The rearrangement joins TRBV5-5 to TRBJ1-5; D is perhaps TRBD1 (6 bases). The CDR3 consists of 14 residues. Germline CDR1 reads SGHKS; CDR2 reads YYEKEE (reference sequence). The germline V and J ends were trimmed by 4 bases and 7 bases, with 15 bases remaining between them.

The chain is built from TRBV2 and TRBJ1-2; 8 nucleotides line up with TRBD1. Germline V gene lookup returns CDR1 SNHLY and CDR2 FYNNEI. The trim removed 7 bases at V and 8 bases at J, leaving 18 bases unmatched. The CDR3 covers 16 residues. CDR3 protein: CASNAPRTGRLQGYTF. The CDR3 nucleotides read TGTGCCAGCAATGCCCCCCGGACAGGGAGACTTCAAGGCTACACCTTC.

The chain links TRBV7-9 to TRBJ2-3; TRBD2 is a possible D gene (5 bases). Trimming cost V 2 bases and J 4 bases, with 13 bases left between them. This CDR3 is 15 amino acids long. CDR1 is SEHNR and CDR2 is FQNEAQ in the germline V gene (reference sequence). The CDR3 DNA is TGTGCCAGCAGCTTATCTACCCCCGGGGCAGATACGCAGTATTTT. Its translation: CASSLSTPGADTQYF.

This chain joins TRBV19 and TRBJ2-5; no definite D call. The CDR3 runs to 16 residues. Trimming shortened V by 1 base and J by 2 bases, and 14 bases separated the two germline ends. Looked up from germline, CDR1 is LNHDA and CDR2 is SQIVND (reference sequence). CDR3 amino acids: CASSIVTLSSQETQYF. CDR3 in DNA: TGTGCCAGTAGTATAGTCACGCTGTCGTCTCAAGAGACCCAGTACTTC.

The chain recombines TRBV7-9 with TRBJ2-7; either TRBD1 or TRBD2 may fit D (5 bases each). V was pared by 1 base and J by 11 bases, with 18 bases between. Germline CDR1 is SEHNR and CDR2 is FQNEAQ (reference sequence). This CDR3 comprises 14 residues. The CDR3 sequence: CASSLVTGLNDKYF. For the CDR3, the DNA is TGTGCCAGCAGCTTAGTAACGGGGCTAAACGATAAGTACTTC.

V usage is TRBV6-5 and J usage is TRBJ1-4; D gene uncertain. CDR3 length: 13 amino acids. Germline CDR1 is MNHEY and CDR2 is SVGAGI. Trimming took off 2 bases at V and 11 bases at J, with 12 bases between the two ends. CDR3 DNA sequence: TGTGCCAGCAGTTACCGGCGAGCTGGGAAACTGTTTTTT. Residues: CASSYRRAGKLFF.

The V gene is TRBV6-5, the J gene TRBJ2-7, with a weak D call TRBD2 (6 bases). Trimming pared 5 bases from V and 10 bases from J, leaving 18 bases between. The CDR3 spans 13 residues. Germline V CDR1 and CDR2: MNHEY, SVGAGI. DNA of the CDR3: TGTGCCAGCAGTACTCCGCCCACGGGAGAACAGTACTTC. This sequence encodes CASSTPPTGEQYF.

The chain joins TRBV5-4 to TRBJ2-1; D is perhaps TRBD1 (5 bases). The V and J ends lost 2 bases and 0 bases respectively, with 15 bases between them. The length of the CDR3 is 17 residues. Looked up from germline, CDR1 is SGHNT and CDR2 is YYREEE (reference sequence). The CDR3 loop reads CASSLGQGPLSYNEQFF. CDR3 DNA: TGTGCCAGCAGCTTAGGTCAGGGTCCCCTCTCCTACAATGAGCAGTTCTTC.

The CDR3 reads CASRLGTGLDQPQHF. In DNA form, the CDR3 reads TGTGCCAGCAGGCTCGGGACAGGGCTGGATCAGCCCCAGCATTTT. V is TRBV2 and J is TRBJ1-5; TRBD1 matches 9 bases. Germline V CDR1 and CDR2: SNHLY, FYNNEI. The junction had 8 bases not matched to a gene; V was cut back by 6 bases and J by 5 bases. The CDR3 runs 15 residues.

This chain connects TRBV7-2 to TRBJ1-1; 10 nucleotides align to TRBD1. The CDR3 covers 14 residues. Germline CDR1 is SGHTA and CDR2 is FQGNSA. The V gene end was trimmed by 5 bases and the J gene end by 7 bases; junction bases not matched to a gene: 7. This CDR3 reads CASSQGQGGSEAFF. CDR3 nucleotide sequence: TGTGCCAGCAGCCAAGGACAGGGGGGAAGTGAAGCTTTCTTT.

The chain links TRBV28 to TRBJ2-5, with D possibly being TRBD1 (6 bases). Looked up from germline, CDR1 is MDHEN and CDR2 is SYDVKM. The CDR3 is made up of 13 amino acids. V was trimmed by 4 bases and J by 1 base, leaving 7 bases between them. The CDR3 region is CASSSDSQETQYF. In DNA, the CDR3 is TGTGCCAGCAGTTCGGACAGCCAAGAGACCCAGTACTTC. The full variable domain, completed using reference TRBV28 and TRBJ2-5, is DVKVTQSSRYLVKRTGEKVFLECVQDMDHENMFWYRQDPGLGLRLIYFSYDVKMKEKGDIPEGYSVSREKKERFSLILESASTNQTSMYLCASSSDSQETQYFGPGTRLLVL.

The CDR3 region is CASSYSGLGNEQFF. The CDR3 DNA reads TGTGCCAGCAGCTATAGTGGCCTAGGCAATGAGCAGTTCTTC. The chain carries TRBV11-2 and TRBJ2-1, with D unresolved. This CDR3 has 14 amino acids. V lost 4 bases to trimming and J lost 6 bases, with 13 bases between them. Germline V CDR1 and CDR2: SGHAT, FQNNGV.

The chain links TRBV6-4 to TRBJ2-1; the match to TRBD2 covers 11 bases. This CDR3 comprises 16 residues. Trimming removed 0 bases from V and 7 bases from J; junction bases left unmatched: 5. Germline-derived CDR1 and CDR2 are MRHNA and SNTAGT. CDR3 nucleotides: TGTGCCAGCAGTGACTCGGGTAGCGGGGGGGCTAATGAGCAGTTCTTC. Translated, it gives CASSDSGSGGANEQFF.

V usage is TRBV27 and J usage is TRBJ1-2, with 7 bases aligning to TRBD1. The CDR3 has 14 residues. V dropped 7 bases and J dropped 4; count of bases not matched to a gene: 9. Germline V lookup: CDR1 MNHEY, CDR2 SMNVEV (reference sequence). The CDR3 sequence: CASKSQGGSYGYTF. The DNA for the CDR3 is TGTGCCAGCAAGTCCCAGGGGGGGAGCTATGGCTACACCTTC.